These 2 T cell receptor beta chains originate from one sample sequenced in a study of shared clonotypes between healthy human individuals. Here immunoSEQ multiplex PCR was the method, and the copy in TCRdb shows in-frame clones only, minus some. This table has roughly 2.5 million clones, over 85% appearing once. The sample comprised naive CD4+ T cells sorted from blood. Described subset: CD45RA+ positively selected. The receptor set was obtained from a man between 18 and 35 years old in good health.

This chain connects TRBV11-2 to TRBJ2-5; TRBD1 matches at 9 bases. This CDR3 region has 15 residues. The V gene end was trimmed by 5 bases and the J gene end by 5 bases; junction bases not matched to a gene: 9. CDR1 and CDR2 (germline): SGHAT, FQNNGV. The CDR3 nucleotides read TGTGCCAGCAGCATACCACAGGGGGCGCGGGAGACCCAGTACTTC. Its protein product is CASSIPQGARETQYF.

The rearrangement links TRBV15 to TRBJ2-7, with 10 bases lining up with TRBD1. CDR1 and CDR2 (germline): LNHNV, YYDKDF (reference sequence). Trimming removed 2 bases from V and 0 bases from J; junction bases left unmatched: 7. The CDR3 spans 17 residues. The CDR3 DNA reads as TGTGCCACCAGCAGAAGACCGGGACAGGGGAGCTCCTACGAGCAGTACTTC. It encodes CATSRRPGQGSSYEQYF. The whole variable domain, remainder taken from reference TRBV15 and TRBJ2-7, is DAMVIQNPRYQVTQFGKPVTLSCSQTLNHNVMYWYQQKSSQAPKLLFHYYDKDFNNEADTPDNFQSRRPNTSFCFLDIRSPGLGDTAMYLCATSRRPGQGSSYEQYFGPGTRLTVT.